These 18 T cell receptor beta chains share one sample of origin, sequenced in a study of HIV-infected patients and healthy controls. 500 ng RNA was reverse transcribed with alpha and beta constant-region primers. Alpha and beta chain libraries were made separately by chain-specific third strand synthesis with multiplexing indices. In TCRdb, the 5' RACE reads were re-called with MiXCR into one record per CDR3 protein. This sample carries around 18,000 distinct CDR3 sequences, 10% of them seen once, and the ten largest clones take about 3%. Whole blood was used without fractionation, so all unsorted peripheral T cells were included. The sample comprised blood. The receptors here all came from an adult in good health.

In its sample, this clonotype was seen many times. The rearrangement uses TRBV29-1 and TRBJ2-7; perhaps D is TRBD1 or TRBD2 (5 bases each). CDR3 length equals 14 residues. The V and J ends lost 4 bases and 3 bases respectively, with 16 bases between them. The germline gives CDR1 SQVTM, CDR2 ANQGSEA. CDR3 amino acids: CSVAGLRDHYEQYF. CDR3 DNA: TGCAGCGTTGCGGGATTAAGGGACCACTACGAGCAGTACTTC.

This clonotype has at least ten counts. The chain combines TRBV6-2 or TRBV6-3 with TRBJ2-7; D possibly corresponds to TRBD2 (5 bases). Per the germline V gene, CDR1 is MNHEY and CDR2 is SVGEGT. V lost 2 bases, J lost 7 bases, and 18 bases lay in between. The CDR3 has 15 amino acids. The CDR3 DNA reads as TGTGCCAGCAGTTACAGGGCAGGAGGAAATGCGGAGCAGTACTTC. Residues: CASSYRAGGNAEQYF.

This clonotype has ten or more counts. The chain carries TRBV12-3 or TRBV12-4 and TRBJ1-5, with D hard to call. The CDR3 covers 15 residues. Trimming removed 7 bases from V and 2 bases from J, with 15 bases in between. The CDR3 reads CASKLDGRGNQPQHF. In DNA form, the CDR3 reads TGTGCCAGCAAATTGGACGGTCGTGGCAATCAGCCCCAGCATTTT.

There are many counts of this clonotype. The chain couples TRBV28 to TRBJ2-7, with unresolved D. The CDR3 totals 14 residues. From germline, CDR1 is MDHEN and CDR2 SYDVKM. Trimming stripped 10 bases from V and 2 bases from J, with 18 bases between. The CDR3 sequence is CATRPPSGAYEQYF. In DNA, the CDR3 is TGTGCCACCCGCCCCCCCAGTGGTGCCTACGAGCAGTACTTC. Variable domain in full (rest from reference TRBV28 and TRBJ2-7): DVKVTQSSRYLVKRTGEKVFLECVQDMDHENMFWYRQDPGLGLRLIYFSYDVKMKEKGDIPEGYSVSREKKERFSLILESASTNQTSMYLCATRPPSGAYEQYFGPGTRLTVT.

This clonotype was found many times. The chain carries TRBV29-1 and TRBJ2-2; perhaps TRBD1 as D (6 bases). V shed 3 bases and J shed 3 bases, with 8 bases lying between them. CDR3 size: 13 residues. Germline V lookup: CDR1 SQVTM, CDR2 ANQGSEA. This chain's CDR3 is CSVDRTDTGELFF. DNA of the CDR3: TGCAGCGTTGATCGGACAGACACCGGGGAGCTGTTTTTT.

In its sample, this clonotype is medium-sized. The chain couples TRBV7-8 to TRBJ2-2; 9 bases align to TRBD2. V lost 1 base and J lost 4; bases outside the gene matches: 4. The CDR3 spans 16 residues. In germline, CDR1 is SGHVS, CDR2 FQNEAQ. The CDR3 region has the DNA TGTGCCAGCAGCTTAGGAGCGGGGGGTCCCACCGGGGAGCTGTTTTTT. Translated: CASSLGAGGPTGELFF.

This clonotype has only a few counts. The chain is built from TRBV5-1 and TRBJ2-1; 8 nucleotides agree with TRBD2. Trimming took 4 bases from V and 0 from J; bases not matched to a gene: 6. This CDR3 is built from 16 residues. Looked up from germline, CDR1 is SGHRS and CDR2 is YFSETQ. The CDR3 bases are TGCGCCAGCAGCACCTCTACTAGCGGCTCCTACAATGAGCAGTTCTTC. This translates into CASSTSTSGSYNEQFF.

This clonotype was counted ten times or more. The chain joins TRBV5-1 to TRBJ2-3, with no clear D. This CDR3 is 15 amino acids long. Germline V gene sequence: CDR1 SGHRS, CDR2 YFSETQ. V shed 4 bases and J shed 1 base, with 13 bases lying between them. CDR3 sequence (DNA): TGCGCCAGCAGCCCCTTGGAGAAAGGCACAGATACGCAGTATTTT. Translation: CASSPLEKGTDTQYF. Full variable domain (missing parts from reference TRBV5-1 and TRBJ2-3): KAGVTQTPRYLIKTRGQQVTLSCSPISGHRSVSWYQQTPGQGLQFLFEYFSETQRNKGNFPGRFSGRQFSNSRSEMNVSTLELGDSALYLCASSPLEKGTDTQYFGPGTRLTVL.

A few counts support this clonotype. The chain combines TRBV5-1 with TRBJ2-1, with a tentative D call TRBD2 (5 bases). Trimming removed 2 bases from V and 7 bases from J, with 19 bases in between. CDR3 length equals 16 residues. CDR1 and CDR2 from the germline V gene are SGHRS and YFSETQ. CDR3 DNA sequence: TGCGCCAGCAGCTTCCAACCGGAGAGGGTTGCGAATGAGCAGTTCTTC. Translation gives CASSFQPERVANEQFF.

V gene TRBV5-1 combines with J gene TRBJ2-3, with D tentatively TRBD1 or TRBD2 (5 bases each). CDR3 length: 14 residues. The ends were cut back, 6 bases at V and 2 bases at J, with 13 bases in the middle. Germline lookup yields CDR1 SGHRS and CDR2 YFSETQ. CDR3 bases: TGCGCCAGCAATACGGGGCGGTACACAGATACGCAGTATTTT. It specifies CASNTGRYTDTQYF. The whole variable domain, filled in from reference TRBV5-1 and TRBJ2-3, reads KAGVTQTPRYLIKTRGQQVTLSCSPISGHRSVSWYQQTPGQGLQFLFEYFSETQRNKGNFPGRFSGRQFSNSRSEMNVSTLELGDSALYLCASNTGRYTDTQYFGPGTRLTVL.

This clonotype occurred a few times. The chain is built from TRBV12-3 or TRBV12-4 and TRBJ1-4; D unclear. CDR3 length: 12 residues. Trimming shortened V by 4 bases and J by 4 bases, and 4 bases separated the two germline ends. DNA of the CDR3: TGTGCCAGCAGTTCGCTTAATGAAAAACTGTTTTTT. Its translation is CASSSLNEKLFF.

A word on this clonotype: A much larger clone lies a single base off, so this may be a read error. The chain has TRBV10-3 and TRBJ1-2, with 7 bases lining up with TRBD1. This CDR3 is built from 16 residues. V lost 0 bases, J lost 6 bases, and 10 bases stayed unmatched. Per germline, CDR1 ENHRY and CDR2 SYGVKD. The CDR3 is CAISESEGQRGDGYTF. The CDR3 DNA reads TGTGCCATCAGTGAGTCGGAGGGACAGCGAGGTGATGGCTACACCTTC.

In its sample, this clonotype is medium-sized (0.01 to 0.1%). The rearrangement links TRBV10-2 to TRBJ2-1; possible D gene TRBD2, 5 bases. The CDR3 loop spans 13 amino acids. In germline, CDR1 is WSHSY, CDR2 SAAADI. V was clipped by 11 bases and J by 6 bases, with 17 bases between them. The CDR3, as DNA: TGCGCCGGAGCGCCCCGCCTAGCCAATGAGCAGTTCTTC. Protein: CAGAPRLANEQFF.

This clonotype was observed at least ten times. The chain has TRBV29-1 and TRBJ1-1; D perhaps matches TRBD1 (6 bases). This CDR3 has 13 residues. Germline V gives CDR1 SQVTM, CDR2 ANQGSEA. The ends were cut back, 1 base at V and 6 bases at J, with 12 bases in the middle. CDR3 sequence reads: CSVEGRGRSEAFF. In DNA form, the CDR3 reads TGCAGCGTTGAAGGTCGGGGGCGGTCTGAAGCTTTCTTT.

This clonotype is labeled medium-sized. The genes are TRBV28 and TRBJ2-2; D is undetermined. Germline values: CDR1 MDHEN, CDR2 SYDVKM. The CDR3 length is 16 residues. Trimming stripped 4 bases from V and 4 bases from J, with 16 bases between. CDR3 in amino acids: CASSSSGSPGTGELFF. In DNA, the CDR3 is TGTGCCAGCAGTTCCTCGGGCTCACCGGGCACCGGGGAGCTGTTTTTT.

In this sample, this clonotype is medium-sized (0.01 to 0.1%). The chain uses TRBV5-5 and TRBJ2-1, with TRBD2 as a possible D gene (6 bases). Germline lookup yields CDR1 SGHKS and CDR2 YYEKEE (reference sequence). V shed 0 bases and J shed 7 bases, with 14 bases lying between them. This CDR3 has 15 residues. The CDR3 loop is CASSLATGRQNEQFF. CDR3 nucleotides: TGTGCCAGCAGCTTGGCCACCGGGAGACAAAATGAGCAGTTCTTC.

This clonotype was detected many times. V usage is TRBV27 and J usage is TRBJ2-3; a possible D gene is TRBD2 (5 bases). From germline, CDR1 is MNHEY and CDR2 SMNVEV (reference sequence). The CDR3 spans 15 residues. Trimming removed 8 bases from V and 0 bases from J, with 15 bases in between. The CDR3 sequence: CASPAGETSTDTQYF. The CDR3 region has the DNA TGTGCCAGCCCTGCGGGTGAGACTAGCACAGATACGCAGTATTTT.

This clonotype was picked up many times. J is TRBJ2-7 and V is TRBV6-5; the match to TRBD2 covers 15 bases. Germline trimming cut 4 bases from V and 6 bases from J; bases unmatched to any gene: 1. Germline lookup yields CDR1 MNHEY and CDR2 SVGAGI. The CDR3 totals 14 residues. The CDR3 DNA is TGTGCCAGCAGTTCGGGACTAGCGGGAGGCGAGCAGTACTTC. It encodes CASSSGLAGGEQYF.